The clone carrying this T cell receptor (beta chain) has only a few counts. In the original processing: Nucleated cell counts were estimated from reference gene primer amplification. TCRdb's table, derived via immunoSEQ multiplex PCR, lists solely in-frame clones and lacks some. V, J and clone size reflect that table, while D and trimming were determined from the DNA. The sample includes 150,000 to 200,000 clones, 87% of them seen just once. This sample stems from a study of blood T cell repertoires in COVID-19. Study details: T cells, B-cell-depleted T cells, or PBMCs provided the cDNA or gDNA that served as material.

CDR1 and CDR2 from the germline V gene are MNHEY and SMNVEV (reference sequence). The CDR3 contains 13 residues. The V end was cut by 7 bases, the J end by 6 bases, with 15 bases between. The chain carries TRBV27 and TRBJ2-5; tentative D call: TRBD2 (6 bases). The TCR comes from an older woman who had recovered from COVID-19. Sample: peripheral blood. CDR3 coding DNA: TGTGCCAGCATCCATAGGGAGGAACAGACCCAGTACTTC. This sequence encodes CASIHREEQTQYF.